This TCR beta chain was sequenced for a study of blood T cell repertoires in COVID-19 (dated by TCRdb to the early 2020s). For the study in its entirety: Samples covering the acute and convalescent phases of COVID-19 were provided by collaborators in the United States, Italy and Spain. A de-identified subject ID, COVID-19 status, age in years and sex were almost always included in the sample metadata. Where available, HLA class I and class II types were taken from metadata supplied by the sample provider and were not determined by assay-based typing. The repertoires were released in a freely available public database intended as a resource for research on the immune response to SARS-CoV-2. The samples were drawn from two sources: the first 160 participants of the ongoing ImmuneRACE study, and 1,200 or so subjects contributed by 6 global collaborators. The prospective study material was composed of cDNA or gDNA derived from T cells, B-cell-depleted T cells, or PBMCs. Subjects who had been exposed to COVID-19, were actively infected with it, or had recovered from it provided the deeply sampled blood TCRbeta repertoires that made up the dataset.

The CDR3 starts with the cysteine, ends with the phenylalanine, and has 16 residues. Only the CDR3 region is kept as DNA, spanning 48 bases read in frame from base 1. Relative to germline, V is missing 4 bases and J is missing 4 bases, with 12 bases of the junction outside any gene match. CDR1 and CDR2, looked up from the germline V gene, are SGHRS and YFSETQ. Participants in the prospective study were aged about 18 to 95 years, lived in 20 to 25 United States geographic areas, and enrolled through a virtual design. Cohort assignment in the prospective study relied on participant-reported clinical history from a screening survey and a study questionnaire. A participant counted as exposed if, within 2 weeks of entering the study, that participant had been in contact with someone who had a PCR-confirmed or clinician-diagnosed COVID-19 case. Each participant in the prospective study had whole blood, serum and a nasopharyngeal or oropharyngeal swab collected by mobile phlebotomists. Additional blood draws and questionnaires over an approximately 2-month period could optionally be provided by prospective study participants. Blood samples from the prospective study were shipped frozen or at room temperature prior to DNA extraction.

Broader findings and caveats from the paper: Clinical and demographic metadata were provided uncurated, with the amount varying by source and participant.

Regarding this clone: Its antigen target is currently unknown. Base qualities are not provided; no much larger clone lies one nucleotide away.

TCRbeta CDR3 regions were amplified from genomic DNA using the immunoSEQ Assay, a bias-controlled multiplex PCR. As for the authors' bioinformatics: The number of nucleated cells in each sample was estimated from the amplification of reference gene primers within the assay. Sequence reads were collapsed and filtered to measure the absolute abundance of every unique TCRbeta CDR3 rearrangement. Productive Simpson clonality was computed per sample as the square root of Simpson's diversity index over productive rearrangements. The table was pulled from immuneACCESS by TCRdb, which kept in-frame rearrangements only. Such tables lose some clones; where checked, under half of the loss comes from unresolved V genes, and the rest has no known cause. The DNA gave D and trimming, while V, J and clone size come from that table. Counted in this sample were 200,000 to 300,000 clones; about 90% of them appeared once. In total, the top ten clones hold around 0.87% of the sample.

Sequenced sample: PBMCs or T cells enriched from blood (not recorded which). The rearranged chain carries TRBV5-1 and TRBJ2-3, with 7 middle bases fitting TRBD1. This clonotype was sampled from a man aged 45-65 years who had been exposed to COVID-19. In nucleotide form, the sequence is TGCGCCAGCAGCGGGGGACAGATAGTTCGTGCAGATACGCAGTATTTT. It is translated as CASSGGQIVRADTQYF.